This entry features one T cell receptor (beta chain) sequence. The antigen is unknown. This entry comes from a study of vaccination and CD4 T cells after COVID-19. Stated treatment: approximately 9-day PBMC culture with coronavirus spike peptide pools or control peptides (ViraFEST assay). Cultured CD4+ T cell DNA underwent sequencing with the Oncomine TCR Beta short-read assay. Via MiXCR, TCRdb re-called the PCR reads, giving one row per CDR3 protein. The sample lists some 16,000 distinct CDR3 sequences, around 44% occurring once. This sequence was found in a human donor who had recovered from COVID-19. The sequenced sample was CD4+ T cells from blood, cultured in vitro, obtained after SARS-CoV-2 vaccination.

The CDR3 nucleotides are TGTGCCGGCAAGAGGGGAGGCTCACCCCTCCACTTT. Its protein product is CAGKRGGSPLHF. The rearrangement joins TRBV6-1 to TRBJ1-6, with a possible D match to TRBD1 (5 bases). The CDR3 totals 12 residues. Germline V lookup: CDR1 MNHNS, CDR2 SASEGT. With 11 bases removed from V and 10 bases from J, the gap between germline ends came to 15 bases.